This T cell receptor beta chain derives from a study of CD8+ T cells in alopecia areata. Whole-study findings and limits: Mice showed clearer TCR sharing than patients did, a gap that was possibly HLA-related.

Reverse transcribed after extraction, RNA yielded cDNA as the sequencing template. The assay was immunoSEQ multiplex PCR, and TCRdb's table has in-frame clones only and misses some. The sample includes around 120,000 clones, more than 30% of them seen just once. With regard to this clone: As yet, its antigen is unknown.

V lost 1 base to trimming and J lost 5 bases; unmatched junction nucleotides: 10. The CDR3 runs 17 residues. Germline V gives CDR1 SGHRS, CDR2 YFSETQ. The rearrangement uses TRBV5-1 and TRBJ2-3; 10 nucleotides match TRBD2. The clonotype originates from a human donor with alopecia areata. The sequenced material came from CD4+ T cells sorted from blood. CDR3 residues: CASSLHLGTSVGDTQYF. The CDR3 bases are TGCGCCAGCAGCTTGCATCTAGGGACTAGCGTTGGAGATACGCAGTATTTT.